The clone carrying this TCR beta chain was detected a few times. PCR primers comprised 60 Vbeta and 13 Jbeta primers. As originally analysed: As a later analysis found, there were about 80 million unique TCR beta chains, of which some 10 million were shared. The method was immunoSEQ multiplex PCR; TCRdb's version includes in-frame clones alone and lacks a portion of them. V, J and clone size were drawn from that table, and D and trimming were deduced from the DNA. The data contain about 160,000 clones, 70% to 90% of them singletons. This specimen comes from a study of cytomegalovirus exposure and HLA in healthy donors. On the study more broadly: In a previous analysis, around 110 million unique TCR beta sequences were found from 150 million to 200 million T cells. Among the approximately 400 genotyped donors, just over 80% were placed in the Caucasian-associated ancestry cluster.

The TCR was taken from a woman in her twenties or thirties in good health and CMV-seronegative. The specimen sequenced was PBMCs.

CDR3 loop: CASSLGQGIGTQYF. DNA of the CDR3: TGTGCCAGCAGCTTAGGACAGGGGATAGGTACGCAGTATTTT. The V call is TRBV7-3, the J call TRBJ2-3, with 9 positions matching TRBD1. This CDR3 is 14 amino acids long. CDR1 is SGHTA and CDR2 is FQGTGA in the germline V gene. With V trimmed by 2 bases and J by 8 bases, 5 bases remained unmatched.